This passage covers 12 T cell receptor beta chains from one sample sequenced in a study of T cell repertoires in cytomegalovirus infection. The antigens of these receptors remain unknown. TCRdb used MiXCR to reprocess the reads, holding one entry per CDR3 protein. The sample consists of approximately 770,000 distinct CDR3 sequences, 25% to 35% of them appearing once. The sample in question was cultured CD8+ T cells from PBMCs, obtained from culture after CMV antigen stimulation. These receptor sequences come from a human donor in good health (CMV status not recorded). Some clones in this sample may be carry-over from other donors' samples.

This clonotype has just a few counts. The genes are TRBV7-9 and TRBJ2-3, with TRBD1 identical over 12 bases. Per the germline V gene, CDR1 is SEHNR and CDR2 is FQNEAQ (reference sequence). CDR3 length: 18 amino acids. Trimming removed 4 bases from V and 3 bases from J; junction bases left unmatched: 11. The CDR3 sequence: CASSSLQGTGGLTDTQYF. The CDR3 region has the DNA TGTGCCAGCAGCTCGCTACAAGGGACAGGGGGCTTGACAGATACGCAGTATTTT. The variable domain in full, with the rest retrieved from reference TRBV7-9 and TRBJ2-3, is DTGVSQNPRHKITKRGQNVTFRCDPISEHNRLYWYRQTLGQGPEFLTYFQNEAQLEKSRLLSDRFSAERPKGSFSTLEIQRTEQGDSAMYLCASSSLQGTGGLTDTQYFGPGTRLTVL.

The gene calls are TRBV2 and TRBJ2-1; maybe TRBD1 (7 bases). Per germline, CDR1 SNHLY and CDR2 FYNNEI. Trimming shortened V by 8 bases and J by 8 bases, and 22 bases separated the two germline ends. This CDR3 has 15 residues. CDR3 DNA sequence: TGTGCCAGCCCCGTAAGGGGGCGCGGGGATGATGAGCAGTTCTTC. Its translation: CASPVRGRGDDEQFF.

A single count supports this clonotype. This chain links TRBV15 with TRBJ1-4; D gene ambiguous. This CDR3 spans 13 amino acids. V gave up 8 bases and J gave up 8 bases, with 15 bases separating them. Looked up from germline, CDR1 is LNHNV and CDR2 is YYDKDF (reference sequence). The CDR3 nucleotides are TGTGCCACCTCCATCGGTCTAGGGGAAAAACTGTTTTTT. Protein: CATSIGLGEKLFF.

This rearrangement joins TRBV12-5 to TRBJ2-3, with 7 positions matching TRBD1. The germline gives CDR1 LGHNT, CDR2 FRNRAP. The CDR3 contains 14 residues. V trimming: 7 bases; J trimming: 6 bases; junction bases outside the gene matches: 10. CDR3 loop: CASARGGPPDTQYF. The CDR3 nucleotides are TGTGCTAGTGCCCGAGGGGGCCCTCCGGATACGCAGTATTTT.

The genes are TRBV5-6 and TRBJ2-5, with unresolved D. Trimming left V 2 bases short and J 7 bases short, with 18 bases between. In germline, CDR1 is SGHDT, CDR2 YYEEEE. The CDR3 has 15 residues. The chain's CDR3 is CASSFIRALERTQYF. CDR3 bases: TGTGCCAGCAGCTTCATACGGGCCCTAGAAAGGACCCAGTACTTC.

The rearrangement uses TRBV13 and TRBJ2-7, with D possibly matching TRBD1 (6 bases). In germline, CDR1 is PRHDT, CDR2 FYEKMQ (reference sequence). The CDR3 has 13 residues. V lost 7 bases and J 0 bases, leaving 10 bases between the germline ends. The CDR3 reads CASTAGASYEQYF. CDR3 DNA sequence: TGTGCCAGCACTGCAGGGGCCTCCTACGAGCAGTACTTC.

The chain recombines TRBV28 with TRBJ1-2; D remains unclear. Trimming stripped 3 bases from V and 4 bases from J, with 12 bases between. Germline V gene lookup returns CDR1 MDHEN and CDR2 SYDVKM. This CDR3 spans 14 amino acids. CDR3 protein: CASSLKVRLYGYTF. CDR3 nucleotide sequence: TGTGCCAGCAGTTTGAAAGTGAGACTCTATGGCTACACCTTC.

V is TRBV11-3 and J is TRBJ2-2; D not resolved. CDR3 length: 14 amino acids. Per the germline V gene, CDR1 is SGHNT and CDR2 is YENEEA. The ends were cut back, 5 bases at V and 1 base at J, with 8 bases in the middle. CDR3 region: CASSTRQNTGELFF. The CDR3 region has the DNA TGTGCCAGCAGCACCCGACAGAACACCGGGGAGCTGTTTTTT.

This clonotype was observed a few times. In nucleotides, the CDR3 is TGTGCCAGCAGGCTTACAGGGAGGCCGAGCAATCAGCCCCAGCATTTT. This codes for CASRLTGRPSNQPQHF. This chain uses TRBV6-5 with TRBJ1-5; D perhaps matches TRBD1 (6 bases). CDR1 is MNHEY, CDR2 SVGAGI, per germline. The ends were cut back, 6 bases at V and 1 base at J, with 16 bases in the middle. This CDR3 has 16 amino acids.

Only a few counts were recorded for this clonotype. J is TRBJ2-7 and V is TRBV12-3 or TRBV12-4, with D unclear. The ends were cut back, 2 bases at V and 3 bases at J, with 5 bases in the middle. The CDR3 is 12 residues long. CDR3 sequence (DNA): TGTGCCAGCAGTTTAAAGATCTACGAGCAGTACTTC. It specifies CASSLKIYEQYF.

In its sample, this clonotype was seen many times. V gene TRBV7-8 combines with J gene TRBJ2-7; 11 bases agree with TRBD1. The J segment lost 2 bases and the V segment lost 1 base, leaving 10 bases of the junction unmatched. The CDR3 has 18 amino acids. Germline V gene lookup returns CDR1 SGHVS and CDR2 FQNEAQ. The CDR3 nucleotides read TGTGCCAGCAGCTTAGAAGGGGAAGGGACAGGGGGTCCCTACGAGCAGTACGTC. This sequence encodes CASSLEGEGTGGPYEQYV.

This clonotype was observed a single time. V is TRBV6-1 and J is TRBJ2-7; possibly TRBD1 for D (5 bases). Trimming shortened V by 5 bases and J by 3 bases, and 23 bases separated the two germline ends. The CDR3 runs 17 residues. From germline, CDR1 is MNHNS and CDR2 SASEGT. The chain's CDR3 is CASSFQGLTLQFYEQYF. The CDR3 DNA follows: TGTGCCAGCAGTTTTCAGGGCCTCACACTACAGTTCTACGAGCAGTACTTC.